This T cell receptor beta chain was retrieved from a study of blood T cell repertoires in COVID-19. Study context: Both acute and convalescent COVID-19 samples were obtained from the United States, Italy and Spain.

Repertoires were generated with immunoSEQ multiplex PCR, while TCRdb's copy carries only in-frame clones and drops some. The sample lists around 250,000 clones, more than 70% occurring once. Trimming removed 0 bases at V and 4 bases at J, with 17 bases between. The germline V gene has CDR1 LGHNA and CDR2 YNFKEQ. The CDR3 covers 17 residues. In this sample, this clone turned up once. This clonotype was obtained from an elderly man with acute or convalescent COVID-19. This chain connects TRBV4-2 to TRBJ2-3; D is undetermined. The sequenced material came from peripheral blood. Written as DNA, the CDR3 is TGTGCCAGCAGCCAAGAGATAGGCGCGGTACGGGCAGATACGCAGTATTTT. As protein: CASSQEIGAVRADTQYF.